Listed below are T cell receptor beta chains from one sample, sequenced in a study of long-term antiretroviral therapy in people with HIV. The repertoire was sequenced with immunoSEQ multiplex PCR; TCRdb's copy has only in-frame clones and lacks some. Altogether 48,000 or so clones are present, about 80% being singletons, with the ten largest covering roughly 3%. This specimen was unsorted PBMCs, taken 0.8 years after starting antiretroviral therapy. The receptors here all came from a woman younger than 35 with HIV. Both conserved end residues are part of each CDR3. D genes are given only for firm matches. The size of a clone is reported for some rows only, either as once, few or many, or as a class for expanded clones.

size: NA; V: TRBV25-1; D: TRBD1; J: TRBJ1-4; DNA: TGTGCCAGCACCCGGACAGGGTATGAAAAACTGTTTTTT; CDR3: CASTRTGYEKLFF
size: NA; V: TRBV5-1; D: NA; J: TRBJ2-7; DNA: TGCGCCAGCAGCGTTAAAAGCTCCTACGAGCAGTACTTC; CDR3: CASSVKSSYEQYF
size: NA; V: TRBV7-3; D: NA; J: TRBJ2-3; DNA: TGTGCCAGCAGCCCGATCATCCGCACAGATACGCAGTATTTT; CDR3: CASSPIIRTDTQYF
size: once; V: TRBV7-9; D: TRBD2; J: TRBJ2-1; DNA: TGTGCCAGCAGCTCGCGAGGGGGACTAGCGGGAGAGAGTGAGCAGTTCTTC; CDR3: CASSSRGGLAGESEQFF
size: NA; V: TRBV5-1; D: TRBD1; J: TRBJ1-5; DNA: TGCGCCAGCAGCTGGGGGGTGACAGGGGGTAGCAATCAGCCCCAGCATTTT; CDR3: CASSWGVTGGSNQPQHF
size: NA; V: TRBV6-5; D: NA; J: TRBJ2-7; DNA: TGTGCCAGCAGTTACCCACAGGGAAACGAGCAGTACTTC; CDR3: CASSYPQGNEQYF
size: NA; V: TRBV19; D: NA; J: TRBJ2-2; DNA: TGTGCCAGTAGTGGCTTACTGGGGGCCGGGGAGCTGTTTTTT; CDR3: CASSGLLGAGELFF
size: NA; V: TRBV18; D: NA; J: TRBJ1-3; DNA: TGTGCCAGCTCCCTAGGGACGAACTCTGGAAACACCATATATTTT; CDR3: CASSLGTNSGNTIYF
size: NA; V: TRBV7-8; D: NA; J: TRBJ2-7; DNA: TGTGCCAGCAGCTTAGCGCTAGGGGACGCAACCTACGAGCAGTACTTC; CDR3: CASSLALGDATYEQYF
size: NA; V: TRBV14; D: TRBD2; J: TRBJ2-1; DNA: TGTGCCAGCAGCCAACAATTTCCGACTAGCGGGACATACAATGAGCAGTTCTTC; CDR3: CASSQQFPTSGTYNEQFF
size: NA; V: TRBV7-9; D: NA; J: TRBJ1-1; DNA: TGTGCCAGCAGCCCAGCACAACAGGGGAACACTGAAGCTTTCTTT; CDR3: CASSPAQQGNTEAFF
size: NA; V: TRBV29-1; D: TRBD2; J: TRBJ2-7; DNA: TGCAGCGTTGAAGATAGCGGGAAAGGGTCCTACGAGCAGTACTTC; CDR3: CSVEDSGKGSYEQYF
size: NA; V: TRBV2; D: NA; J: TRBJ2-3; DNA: TGTGCCAGCAGAGCAGGGTACCGCACAGATACGCAGTATTTT; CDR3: CASRAGYRTDTQYF
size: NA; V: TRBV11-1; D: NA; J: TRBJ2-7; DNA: TGTGCCAGCAGCTTATCGACTCAGAGCTCCTACGAGCAGTACTTC; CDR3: CASSLSTQSSYEQYF
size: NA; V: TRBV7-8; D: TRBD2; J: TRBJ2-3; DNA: TGTGCCAGCAGCTTTCCTGAGGAGCGGGAGGATTACTCTAGCACAGATACGCAGTATTTT; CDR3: CASSFPEEREDYSSTDTQYF
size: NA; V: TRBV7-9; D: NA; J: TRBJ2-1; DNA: TGTGCCACTCACGCGGTTAGCTCCTACAATGAGCAGTTCTTC; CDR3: CATHAVSSYNEQFF
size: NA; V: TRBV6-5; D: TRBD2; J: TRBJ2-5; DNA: TGTGCCAGCAGTCCCCTCGGGGACTATAAAGAGACCCAGTACTTC; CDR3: CASSPLGDYKETQYF
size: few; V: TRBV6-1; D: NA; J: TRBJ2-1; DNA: TGTGCCAGCAGTCCAAGACTATCCTCCTACAATGAGCAGTTCTTC; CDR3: CASSPRLSSYNEQFF
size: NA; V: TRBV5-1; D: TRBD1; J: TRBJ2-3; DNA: TGCGCCAGCAGCCCGGAGCAGGGGGCCGATGTGCAGTATTTT; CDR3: CASSPEQGADVQYF
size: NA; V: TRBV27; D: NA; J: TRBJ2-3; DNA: TGTGCCAGCAGTTTATCGCGCCCAGATACGCAGTATTTT; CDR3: CASSLSRPDTQYF
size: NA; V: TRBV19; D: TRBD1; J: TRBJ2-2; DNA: TGTGCCAGTAGTATGAACAGGGGGATCGACACCGGGGAGCTGTTTTTT; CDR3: CASSMNRGIDTGELFF
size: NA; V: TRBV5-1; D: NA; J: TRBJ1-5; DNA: TGCGCCAGCAGCTTACTAGGTGGCAATCAGCCCCAGCATTTT; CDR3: CASSLLGGNQPQHF
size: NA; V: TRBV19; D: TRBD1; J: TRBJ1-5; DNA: TGTGCCAGTACCGGGACAGGGGGGAATCAGCCCCAGCATTTT; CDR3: CASTGTGGNQPQHF
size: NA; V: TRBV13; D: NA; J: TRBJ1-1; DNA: TGTGCCAGCAGTGTGAGAGGCAGCACTGAAGCTTTCTTT; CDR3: CASSVRGSTEAFF
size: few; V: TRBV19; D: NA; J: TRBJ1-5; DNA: TGTGCCAGTAGCGGGAATGGGGCCAATCAGCCCCAGCATTTT; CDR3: CASSGNGANQPQHF
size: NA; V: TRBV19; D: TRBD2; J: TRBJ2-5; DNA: TGTGCCAGTAGTAGATGGACGGTACTAGCGGAGCAAGAGACCCAGTACTTC; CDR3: CASSRWTVLAEQETQYF
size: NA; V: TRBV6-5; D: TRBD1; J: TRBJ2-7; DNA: TGTGCCAGCAGTTACTCGGACAGGGGAAACGAGCAGTACTTC; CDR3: CASSYSDRGNEQYF
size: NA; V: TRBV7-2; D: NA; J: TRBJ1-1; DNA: TGTGCCAGCAGCTCCCAGGGGCTTACAGAAGCTTTCTTT; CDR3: CASSSQGLTEAFF
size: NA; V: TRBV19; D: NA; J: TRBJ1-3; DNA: TGTGCCAGTAGTATAACGTCCGGGGGGACTGGAAACACCATATATTTT; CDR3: CASSITSGGTGNTIYF
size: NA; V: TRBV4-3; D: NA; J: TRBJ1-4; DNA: TGCGCCAGCAGCCAAGATGAAGGGGGATACGGAAAACTGTTTTTT; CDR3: CASSQDEGGYGKLFF
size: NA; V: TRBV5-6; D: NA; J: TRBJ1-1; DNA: TGTGCCAGCAGCTTGGCAGGGCATGAAGCTTTCTTT; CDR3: CASSLAGHEAFF
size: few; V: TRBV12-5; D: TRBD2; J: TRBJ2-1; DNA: TGTGCTAGTGGTTTGGGGACTAGCGGGAGGTCTGAGCAGTTCTTC; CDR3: CASGLGTSGRSEQFF
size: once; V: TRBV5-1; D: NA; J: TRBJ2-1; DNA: TGCGCCAGCAGCTCAACTAGGGGCAATGAGCAGTTCTTC; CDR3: CASSSTRGNEQFF
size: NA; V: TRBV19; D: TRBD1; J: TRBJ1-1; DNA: TGTGCCAGTAGTATAGCAGGACAGGGGGCAACTGAAGCTTTCTTT; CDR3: CASSIAGQGATEAFF
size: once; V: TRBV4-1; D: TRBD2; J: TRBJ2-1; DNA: TGCGCCAGCAGCCCCCTGGGGGGTAGCGGGAGGGGTCTCAATGAGCAGTTCTTC; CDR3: CASSPLGGSGRGLNEQFF
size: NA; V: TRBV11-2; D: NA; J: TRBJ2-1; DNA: TGTGCCAGCAGCTTATTCACTTACAATGAGCAGTTCTTC; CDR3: CASSLFTYNEQFF
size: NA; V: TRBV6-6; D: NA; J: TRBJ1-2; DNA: TGTGCCAGCAGTCCCCCCCCAGGGGCCTATGGCTACACCTTC; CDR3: CASSPPPGAYGYTF
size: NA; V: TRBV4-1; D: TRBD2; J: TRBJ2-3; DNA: TGCGCCAGCAGCCGGACTAGCGGGGGACTTACAGATACGCAGTATTTT; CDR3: CASSRTSGGLTDTQYF
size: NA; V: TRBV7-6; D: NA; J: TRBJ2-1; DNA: TGTGCCAGCAGCCAACTCTCCTACAATGAGCAGTTCTTC; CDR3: CASSQLSYNEQFF
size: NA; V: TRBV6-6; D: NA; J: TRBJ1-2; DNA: TGTGCCAGCAGTTTTCTTGGCCCTATCTCTTGGGGCTACACCTTC; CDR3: CASSFLGPISWGYTF
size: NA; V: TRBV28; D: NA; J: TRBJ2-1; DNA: TGTGCCAGCAGTTTGGGGGCTAATGAGCAGTTCTTC; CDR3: CASSLGANEQFF
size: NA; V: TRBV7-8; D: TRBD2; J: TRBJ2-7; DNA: TGTGCCAGCAGCCCGAGCGGGAGTAGCTACGAGCAGTACTTC; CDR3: CASSPSGSSYEQYF
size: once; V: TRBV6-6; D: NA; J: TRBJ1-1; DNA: TGTGCCAGCAGTTACTCAGGGAGCACTGAAGCTTTCTTT; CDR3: CASSYSGSTEAFF
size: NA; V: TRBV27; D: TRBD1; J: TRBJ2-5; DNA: TGTGCCAGCAGTTTTAAGCTTGGGACAGGGGAAGAGACCCAGTACTTC; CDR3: CASSFKLGTGEETQYF
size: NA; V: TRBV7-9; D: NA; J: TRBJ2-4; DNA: TGTGCCAGCGCCATGGTGGGGACGGCCAAAAACATTCAGTACTTC; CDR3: CASAMVGTAKNIQYF
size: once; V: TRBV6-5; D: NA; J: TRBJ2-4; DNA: TGTGCCAGCAGTTACTCGGTTGGCAGACTTGGGATTCAGTACTTC; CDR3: CASSYSVGRLGIQYF
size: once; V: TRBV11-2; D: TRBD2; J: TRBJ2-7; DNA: TGTGCCAGCAGCTCCCACATCGGGACTAGCGGGTATCCCTCTCGGGAGCAGTACTTC; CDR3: CASSSHIGTSGYPSREQYF
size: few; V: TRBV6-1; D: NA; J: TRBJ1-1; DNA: TGTGCCAGCAGGGAAAGTCTGAACACTGAAGCTTTCTTT; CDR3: CASRESLNTEAFF
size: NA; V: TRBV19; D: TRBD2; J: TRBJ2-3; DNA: TGTGCCAGTAGTATATTCCTAGCGGGGAGCACAGATACGCAGTATTTT; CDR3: CASSIFLAGSTDTQYF
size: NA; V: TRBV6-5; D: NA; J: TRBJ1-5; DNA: TGTGCCAGCAGTTCTAAAGGGTATAGCAATCAGCCCCAGCATTTT; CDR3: CASSSKGYSNQPQHF
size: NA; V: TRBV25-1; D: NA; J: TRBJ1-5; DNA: TGTGCCAGCAGTGTACCAGGGGAGGATCAGCCCCAGCATTTT; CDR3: CASSVPGEDQPQHF
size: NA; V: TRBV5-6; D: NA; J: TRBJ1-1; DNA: TGTGCCAGCAGCCTACCAGGGAGCACTGAAGCTTTCTTT; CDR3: CASSLPGSTEAFF
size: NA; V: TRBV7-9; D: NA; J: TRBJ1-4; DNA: TGTGCCAGCAGCCTTTCGGGGGGAGAAAAACTGTTTTTT; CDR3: CASSLSGGEKLFF
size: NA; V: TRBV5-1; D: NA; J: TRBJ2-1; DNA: TGCGCCAGCAGCTTGGAGCGGCTAGCCAACAATGAGCAGTTCTTC; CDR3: CASSLERLANNEQFF
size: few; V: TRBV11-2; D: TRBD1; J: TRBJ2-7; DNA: TGTGCCAGCAGCCTGGACAGGCTCCTCTACGAGCAGTACTTC; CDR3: CASSLDRLLYEQYF
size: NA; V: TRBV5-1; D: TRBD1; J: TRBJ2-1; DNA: TGCGCCAGCAGCCTACGGACAGGGTGGACCTACAATGAGCAGTTCTTC; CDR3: CASSLRTGWTYNEQFF
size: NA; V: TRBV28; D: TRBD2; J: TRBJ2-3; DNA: TGTGCCAGCAGTTCCATCGGACTAGCGGTCACAGATACGCAGTATTTT; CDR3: CASSSIGLAVTDTQYF
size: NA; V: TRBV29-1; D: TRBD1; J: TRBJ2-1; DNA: TGCAGCTCCTTCCTAGGGAGGGACAGGGGAACCAATGAGCAGTTCTTC; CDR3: CSSFLGRDRGTNEQFF
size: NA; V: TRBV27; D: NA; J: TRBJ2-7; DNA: TGTGCCAGCAGTTTACTTTCGTCAGGGGCCGAGCAGTACTTC; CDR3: CASSLLSSGAEQYF
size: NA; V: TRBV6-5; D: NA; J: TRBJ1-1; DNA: TGTGCCAGCAGTTACTCCGGGTCTGTCGCTGAAGCTTTCTTT; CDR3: CASSYSGSVAEAFF